A single T cell receptor beta chain is shown here with its context. Its antigen is not identified. The data stem from a study of cytomegalovirus exposure and HLA in healthy donors. V shed 0 bases and J shed 4 bases, with 4 bases lying between them. Germline lookup yields CDR1 SGHDN and CDR2 FVKESK. The length of the CDR3 is 13 residues. Findings of the study overall: CMV serostatus alone was available as immune exposure information.

The study ran its PCR with 60 Vbeta and 13 Jbeta primers. Method: immunoSEQ multiplex PCR; TCRdb's copy keeps in-frame clones and lacks some. The sample has more than 110,000 clones; more than 7.5% are singletons. The source of this sequence is a man aged 45-65 years in good health and CMV-seronegative. V gene TRBV14 combines with J gene TRBJ1-5; no clear D gene. Sequences were obtained from PBMCs. This chain's CDR3 is CASSQDLNQPQHF. The CDR3 DNA follows: TGTGCCAGCAGCCAAGACCTAAATCAGCCCCAGCATTTT.